This is a list of T cell receptor beta chains from one sample in a study of cytomegalovirus exposure and HLA in healthy donors. Assay: immunoSEQ multiplex PCR; the TCRdb copy retains only in-frame clones and omits some. The sample records 200,000 or so clones, about 80% being singletons. Specimen: PBMCs. The receptors were sampled from a man between 18 and 29 years old in good health and CMV-seronegative. The CDR3 runs from the conserved cysteine through the conserved F or W. The D gene is left open where the match is weak. Size is omitted from some rows. Given values are once, few, many or a class for expanded clones.

size: once; J: TRBJ2-7; V: TRBV6-6; D: TRBD1; DNA: TGTGCCAGCAGTTATTCCAGGGGGCTATACGAGCAGTACTTC; CDR3: CASSYSRGLYEQYF
size: -; J: TRBJ2-7; V: TRBV11-3; D: TRBD2; DNA: TGTGCCAGCAGCTCATTGGCGGGGGGTAACGAGCAGTACTTC; CDR3: CASSSLAGGNEQYF
size: few; J: TRBJ2-1; V: TRBV29-1; D: -; DNA: TGCAGCGTCGGGGTGATGGAGCAGTTCTTC; CDR3: CSVGVMEQFF
size: -; J: TRBJ2-3; V: TRBV30; D: -; DNA: TGTGCCTGGAGTGTCGCAGAGGGTGTTACGCAGTATTTT; CDR3: CAWSVAEGVTQYF
size: -; J: TRBJ2-1; V: TRBV28; D: TRBD2; DNA: TGTGCCAGCAGTTTTAGAGTAGCGGGTCTCTCCTACAATGAGCAGTTCTTC; CDR3: CASSFRVAGLSYNEQFF
size: few; J: TRBJ1-5; V: TRBV10-3; D: -; DNA: TGTGCCATCAGTGAGTCGGGTGGCAGGAGCAATCAGCCCCAGCATTTT; CDR3: CAISESGGRSNQPQHF
size: -; J: TRBJ1-5; V: TRBV28; D: -; DNA: TGTGCCAGCAGTTTTCGGGGGTTTGGCAATCAGCCCCAGCATTTT; CDR3: CASSFRGFGNQPQHF
size: once; J: TRBJ1-3; V: TRBV7-9; D: -; DNA: TGTGCCAGCAGCTTAACAGGGAGCTCTGGAAACACCATATATTTT; CDR3: CASSLTGSSGNTIYF
size: -; J: TRBJ1-1; V: TRBV4-3; D: -; DNA: TGCGCCAGCAGCCTCAGCGGGGGGAACACTGAAGCTTTCTTT; CDR3: CASSLSGGNTEAFF
size: once; J: TRBJ2-7; V: TRBV12-2; D: -; DNA: TGTGCAAGTCGCTTAGCCCCCAGGAGCGGGCACTACGAGCAGTACTTC; CDR3: CASRLAPRSGHYEQYF
size: -; J: TRBJ1-2; V: TRBV19; D: TRBD1; DNA: TGTGCCAGTAGCATCGGGACAGGGGGCGTTGGCTACACCTTC; CDR3: CASSIGTGGVGYTF
size: -; J: TRBJ1-2; V: TRBV6-5; D: TRBD1; DNA: TGTGCCAGCAGTTCCATCGGCCCAGGGACAGGGCCCGGCTACACCTTC; CDR3: CASSSIGPGTGPGYTF
size: -; J: TRBJ2-7; V: TRBV13; D: TRBD2; DNA: TGTGCCAGCAGGACCGGGACTAGCGGGAGTAAGCAGTACTTC; CDR3: CASRTGTSGSKQYF
size: -; J: TRBJ1-1; V: TRBV6-5; D: -; DNA: TGTGCCAGCAGTACTCGATCGAGTGAATTCACTGAAGCTTTCTTT; CDR3: CASSTRSSEFTEAFF
size: -; J: TRBJ2-3; V: TRBV9; D: TRBD2; DNA: TGTGCCAGCAGCCCGCGGGGGGGAAACACAGATACGCAGTATTTT; CDR3: CASSPRGGNTDTQYF
size: -; J: TRBJ2-7; V: TRBV7-3; D: TRBD1; DNA: TGTGCCAGCAGCCGGGACAGTGGGACCTACGAGCAGTACTTC; CDR3: CASSRDSGTYEQYF
size: -; J: TRBJ1-2; V: TRBV28; D: -; DNA: TGTGCCAGCAGTTTGTCGTACAGGGATGCCGATGGCTACACCTTC; CDR3: CASSLSYRDADGYTF
size: -; J: TRBJ1-5; V: TRBV9; D: TRBD1; DNA: TGTGCCAGCAGCGTAGGGGTGGGGGACAGGTGGGATCAGCCCCAGCATTTT; CDR3: CASSVGVGDRWDQPQHF
size: -; J: TRBJ1-5; V: TRBV15; D: -; DNA: TGTGCCACCAGCAGAGATCGGGGGAGCAATCAGCCCCAGCATTTT; CDR3: CATSRDRGSNQPQHF
size: -; J: TRBJ1-1; V: TRBV18; D: TRBD1; DNA: TGTGCCAGCCCTAAGGGACAGCAGAACACTGAAGCTTTCTTT; CDR3: CASPKGQQNTEAFF
size: -; J: TRBJ1-2; V: TRBV28; D: TRBD1; DNA: TGTGCCAGCAGTAGGACAGGGGAGAACTATGGCTACACCTTC; CDR3: CASSRTGENYGYTF
size: -; J: TRBJ2-4; V: TRBV7-2; D: -; DNA: TGTGCCAGCAGCCGGCAGGGGTGGGGAAACATTCAGTACTTC; CDR3: CASSRQGWGNIQYF
size: -; J: TRBJ1-2; V: TRBV10-3; D: TRBD1; DNA: TGTGCCATCAGTGATCCCCGGACAGGGACGGTTGACGGCTACACCTTC; CDR3: CAISDPRTGTVDGYTF
size: -; J: TRBJ1-4; V: TRBV4-3; D: TRBD1; DNA: TGCGCCAGCAGCCAACGTCAGGGGGCCAATGAAAAACTGTTTTTT; CDR3: CASSQRQGANEKLFF
size: -; J: TRBJ2-7; V: TRBV6-6; D: -; DNA: TGTGCCAGCAGTCAAAGACAGTCCTACGAGCAGTACTTC; CDR3: CASSQRQSYEQYF
size: -; J: TRBJ2-7; V: TRBV12-2; D: -; DNA: TGTGCAAGTCGCTTAGCGGCCTACTTC; CDR3: CASRLAAYF